This record concerns one TCR beta chain sequence. Its specificity is unknown. This entry belongs to a study of monozygotic twins with inflammatory bowel disease. Blood was drawn once per donor, and each sample measured 2 to 2.5 ml. Samples each yielded cDNA through eight separate reactions. TCRdb re-called the 5' RACE reads and shows each CDR3 protein once, DNA omitted. The sample table sets out 300,000 to 350,000 distinct CDR3 sequences. Findings and caveats of the study: Findings did not support one strong IBD-associated signal or clonotype.

The source is a human donor with ulcerative colitis or Crohn's disease, or a healthy co-twin of an affected twin (not recorded which). Sample: blood.

The CDR3 region is CSARVGSSSYEQYF. The chain joins TRBV20-1 to TRBJ2-7. Germline-derived CDR1 and CDR2 are DFQATT and SNEGSKA (reference sequence). There are 14 residues in the CDR3.